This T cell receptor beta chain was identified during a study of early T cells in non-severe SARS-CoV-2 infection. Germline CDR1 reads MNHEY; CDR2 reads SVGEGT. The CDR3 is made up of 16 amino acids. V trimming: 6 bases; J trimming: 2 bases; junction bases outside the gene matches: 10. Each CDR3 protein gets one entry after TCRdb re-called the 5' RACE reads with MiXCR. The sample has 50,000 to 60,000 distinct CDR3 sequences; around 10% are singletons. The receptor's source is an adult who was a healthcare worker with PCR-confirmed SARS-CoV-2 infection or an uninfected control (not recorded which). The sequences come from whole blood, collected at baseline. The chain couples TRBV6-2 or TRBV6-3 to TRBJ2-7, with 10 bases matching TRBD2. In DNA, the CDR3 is TGTGCCAGCAGGGAACCGGGACTAGCGAAAACCTACGAGCAGTACTTC. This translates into CASREPGLAKTYEQYF.